The rows below give T cell receptor beta chains drawn from one sample of a study of control samples from healthy donors and cancer patients. The assay was immunoSEQ multiplex PCR, and TCRdb's table has in-frame clones only and misses some. The data hold approximately 100,000 clones, with more than 75% observed a single time. Sequencing was done on a sample of blood. These receptors came from a woman in her 40s in good health. CDR3s include the opening cysteine and the closing phenylalanine or tryptophan. Each record gives: J gene, V gene, CDR3 protein.

J: TRBJ1-2
V: TRBV14
CDR3: CASSPAETVGYTF

J: TRBJ1-3
V: TRBV7-2
CDR3: CASSLYGSGNTIYF

J: TRBJ2-7
V: TRBV7-2
CDR3: CASSARQGTMYEQYF

J: TRBJ2-5
V: TRBV10-1
CDR3: CASSGQGGETQYF

J: TRBJ2-3
V: TRBV7-2
CDR3: CASSLAGGRADTQYF

J: TRBJ1-2
V: TRBV7-9
CDR3: CASSLDGGLTRYGYTF

J: TRBJ2-3
V: TRBV13
CDR3: CASSSAGVPDTQYF

J: TRBJ1-2
V: TRBV4-1
CDR3: CASSQTGGVRLVGYTF

J: TRBJ1-1
V: TRBV29-1
CDR3: CSVEGGRYGEAFF

J: TRBJ2-5
V: TRBV20-1
CDR3: CSASRQASGLAGQETQYF

J: TRBJ1-1
V: TRBV3-1/TRBV3-2
CDR3: CASSYRGGRGGEAFF

J: TRBJ1-2
V: TRBV15
CDR3: CATSRDPPEPAEHYGYTF

J: TRBJ1-6
V: TRBV9
CDR3: CASSVGASSPLHF

J: TRBJ2-1
V: TRBV5-1
CDR3: CASSSTLTGISYNEQFF

J: TRBJ2-5
V: TRBV30
CDR3: CAWRGSQETQYF

J: TRBJ1-2
V: TRBV7-9
CDR3: CASSQARTPYGYTF

J: TRBJ2-1
V: TRBV4-1
CDR3: CASSQDSSGGYREQFF

J: TRBJ1-2
V: TRBV5-1
CDR3: CASSITGTGSGYTF

J: TRBJ2-7
V: TRBV6-5
CDR3: CASSINRDPSLIYF

J: TRBJ1-6
V: TRBV4-1
CDR3: CASSLRQEISSYNSPLHF

J: TRBJ2-5
V: TRBV12-5
CDR3: CASGLPAGGGQETQYF

J: TRBJ1-2
V: TRBV18
CDR3: CASSATGVYGYTF

J: TRBJ2-5
V: TRBV27
CDR3: CASSTGTRGETQYF

J: TRBJ1-1
V: TRBV25-1
CDR3: CASSSPATVIPGYTEAFF

J: TRBJ1-1
V: TRBV12-3/TRBV12-4
CDR3: CASSFGSLWAFF

J: TRBJ2-7
V: TRBV6-6
CDR3: CASSWAMPGLAGGSVYEQYF

J: TRBJ1-3
V: TRBV12-5
CDR3: CASGLVLLSGNTIYF

J: TRBJ1-3
V: TRBV5-1
CDR3: CASSLGGSGNTIYF

J: TRBJ1-3
V: TRBV18
CDR3: CASSPSTLSGNTIYF

J: TRBJ2-7
V: TRBV29-1
CDR3: CSVVGGDSYEQYF

J: TRBJ1-4
V: TRBV2
CDR3: CASNRGQGDEKLFF

J: TRBJ1-2
V: TRBV14
CDR3: CASSQEISTGGYTF

J: TRBJ2-2
V: TRBV19
CDR3: CASSIDGGYTGELFF

J: TRBJ1-2
V: TRBV18
CDR3: CASSPGRGYLGYTF

J: TRBJ1-2
V: TRBV12-3/TRBV12-4
CDR3: CASSPTGGYGYTF

J: TRBJ2-3
V: TRBV5-1
CDR3: CASSPGVGRDTQYF

J: TRBJ1-6
V: TRBV4-2
CDR3: CASSQAGRQNNSPLHF

J: TRBJ2-7
V: TRBV15
CDR3: CATSREPSGASSYEQYF

J: TRBJ1-4
V: TRBV5-6
CDR3: CASSFLGPATNEKLFF

J: TRBJ2-5
V: TRBV15
CDR3: CATSDREHRPYTQYF

J: TRBJ2-2
V: TRBV6-4
CDR3: CASSETGNSMSTGELFF

J: TRBJ1-2
V: TRBV7-2
CDR3: CASSTTGAVYGYTF

J: TRBJ1-1
V: TRBV11-3
CDR3: CASSARTGGNTEAFF

J: TRBJ2-7
V: TRBV6-2/TRBV6-3
CDR3: CASSLELNHGTYEQYF

J: TRBJ1-4
V: TRBV7-9
CDR3: CASSLGSGGGTNEKLFF

J: TRBJ1-1
V: TRBV7-2
CDR3: CASSLKTGNPEAFF

J: TRBJ2-7
V: TRBV7-6
CDR3: CASSLAPGQGTYEQYF

J: TRBJ1-6
V: TRBV7-8
CDR3: CASSKQDVRSPLHF

J: TRBJ2-7
V: TRBV5-1
CDR3: CASSLGLVGTASYEQYF